A single TCR beta chain is shown here with its context. Its antigen is currently unknown. With the read ending 3 residues before the CDR3 end, the germline J gene is used to fill in that end. This sample stems from a study of Tregs in tolerant kidney transplant recipients. Overall study context: Recipients received nonmyeloablative bone marrow transplants from related graft donors, with transient mixed chimerism.

Sequencing used immunoSEQ multiplex PCR; TCRdb keeps in-frame clones, though not all of them. The sample includes tens of thousands of clones. This CDR3 spans 12 amino acids. Trimming stripped 6 bases from V and 4 bases from J, with 10 bases between. Germline V CDR1 and CDR2: SGHDT, YYEEEE. Study observations and caveats: Biological reproducibility was not directly addressed in this study.

V usage is TRBV5-6 and J usage is TRBJ2-5; D is possibly TRBD2 (5 bases). This specimen consisted of CD4+ T cells from blood, obtained before the transplant. The TCR sequence derives from a human donor who received a combined kidney and bone marrow transplant. Here the CDR3 reads CASIRTGETQYF. The sequenced CDR3 bases are TGTGCCAGCATCCGGACTGGAGAGACC.